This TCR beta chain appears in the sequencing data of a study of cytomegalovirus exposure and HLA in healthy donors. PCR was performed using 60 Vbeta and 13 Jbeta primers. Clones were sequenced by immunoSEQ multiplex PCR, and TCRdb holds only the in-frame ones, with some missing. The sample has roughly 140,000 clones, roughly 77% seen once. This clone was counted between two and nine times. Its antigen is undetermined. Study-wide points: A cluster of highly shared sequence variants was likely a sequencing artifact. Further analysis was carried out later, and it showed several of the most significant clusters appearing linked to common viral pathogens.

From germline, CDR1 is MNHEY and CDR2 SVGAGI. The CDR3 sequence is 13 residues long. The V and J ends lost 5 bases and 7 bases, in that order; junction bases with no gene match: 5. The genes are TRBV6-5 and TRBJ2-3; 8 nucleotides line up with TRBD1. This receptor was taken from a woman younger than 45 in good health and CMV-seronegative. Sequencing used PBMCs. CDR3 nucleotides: TGTGCCAGCAGTACGCCAGGGGGCAATACGCAGTATTTT. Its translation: CASSTPGGNTQYF.